These 18 T cell receptor beta chains came from one sample sequenced in a study of CD8 T cells in ankylosing spondylitis. TCRdb independently ran MiXCR on the 5' RACE reads; one entry per CDR3 protein. The profile shows fewer than 200,000 distinct CDR3 sequences, about a sixth of them singletons. Specimen: blood, either unsorted or a sorted T cell fraction (not recorded which). The receptors derive from a male donor with ankylosing spondylitis or in good health (not recorded which).

This clonotype has a count of ten or more. The rearrangement joins TRBV20-1 to TRBJ2-6; weak D call: TRBD2 (5 bases). V lost 5 bases and J 2 bases, leaving 19 bases between the germline ends. CDR1 is DFQATT and CDR2 is SNEGSKA in the germline V gene (reference sequence). The CDR3 contains 17 residues. The CDR3 is CSARPSLRGTGANVLTF. CDR3 coding DNA: TGCAGTGCTCGCCCGAGTCTACGAGGGACTGGGGCCAACGTCCTGACTTTC.

This clonotype was observed a few times. V and J are TRBV7-9 and TRBJ2-5, with D perhaps matching TRBD1 or TRBD2 (5 bases each). CDR1 is SEHNR, CDR2 FQNEAQ, per germline (reference sequence). The CDR3 spans 15 residues. The V gene lost 3 bases and the J gene lost 4 bases, with 15 bases spanning the gap. CDR3 amino acids: CASSFGTAGGETQYF. The CDR3 coding sequence is TGTGCCAGCAGCTTTGGGACGGCGGGTGGAGAGACCCAGTACTTC.

This chain joins TRBV5-4 and TRBJ2-3, with TRBD1 identical over 7 bases. J was trimmed by 5 bases and V by 0 bases; bases with no gene match: 9. The CDR3 is made up of 16 amino acids. CDR1 SGHNT and CDR2 YYREEE come from the germline V gene (reference sequence). CDR3 region: CASSLAYGQVGDTQYF. The DNA of the CDR3 is TGTGCCAGCAGCTTGGCCTATGGACAGGTGGGAGATACGCAGTATTTT.

V is TRBV18 and J is TRBJ1-2; tentative D call: TRBD1 (5 bases). V dropped 2 bases and J dropped 2 bases, with 6 bases sitting between them. CDR3 length equals 13 residues. Per the germline V gene, CDR1 is KGHSH and CDR2 is LQKENI. The CDR3 is CASSPGGNYGYTF. The CDR3, as DNA: TGTGCCAGCTCACCAGGGGGGAACTATGGCTACACCTTC.

The table lists this clonotype with many counts. The chain carries TRBV28 and TRBJ2-3, with 9 bases lining up with TRBD1. Per germline, CDR1 MDHEN and CDR2 SYDVKM. Germline trimming cut 5 bases from V and 1 base from J; bases unmatched to any gene: 13. The length of the CDR3 is 18 residues. This chain's CDR3 is CASSLPYRGRGGTDTQYF. The CDR3 nucleotides are TGTGCCAGCAGTCTGCCTTACAGGGGGCGCGGAGGCACAGATACGCAGTATTTT.

Many counts were recorded for this clonotype. V usage is TRBV28 and J usage is TRBJ2-1, with 8 bases identical to TRBD1. From germline, CDR1 is MDHEN and CDR2 SYDVKM. The CDR3 is 18 amino acids. Trimming took 6 bases from V and 7 from J; bases not matched to a gene: 20. The CDR3 region is CASSGPTYRDRSQNEQFF. The CDR3 nucleotides read TGTGCCAGCAGCGGGCCTACGTACCGGGACAGGTCCCAAAATGAGCAGTTCTTC.

In regard to this clonotype: One base away lies a much larger clone, so this may be a sequencing read error. The V and J genes are TRBV20-1 and TRBJ2-3, with unresolved D. The germline CDR1 and CDR2 sequences are DFQATT and SNEGSKA (reference sequence). The CDR3 consists of 10 residues. V was trimmed by 8 bases and J by 2 bases, leaving 5 bases between them. The DNA of the CDR3 is TGCAGTACCCACACAGATACGCAGTATTTT. Its protein product is CSTHTDTQYF.

The chain links TRBV19 to TRBJ2-1; 10 bases map to TRBD2. Germline-derived CDR1 and CDR2 are LNHDA and SQIVND (reference sequence). There are 16 residues in the CDR3. Trimming took 6 bases from V and 10 from J; bases not matched to a gene: 15. The DNA for the CDR3 is TGTGCCAGTAGCCCTACCGTAGCGGGAGGTTTTCGGGAGCAGTTCTTC. Protein: CASSPTVAGGFREQFF.

This clonotype was observed many times. This chain uses TRBV5-1 with TRBJ2-7; D is unresolved. CDR1 is SGHRS, CDR2 YFSETQ, per germline. V gave up 5 bases and J gave up 3 bases, with 12 bases separating them. This CDR3 is built from 13 residues. The CDR3 protein is CASSPSSGYEQYF. CDR3 in DNA: TGCGCCAGCAGTCCGAGCTCGGGCTACGAGCAGTACTTC.

The CDR3, as DNA: TGTGCCAGCAGCTCTACCGTAGCGGAGCCACTCTACAATGAGCAGTTCTTC. This codes for CASSSTVAEPLYNEQFF. This rearrangement joins TRBV7-9 to TRBJ2-1, with TRBD2 as a possible D gene (6 bases). V lost 4 bases and J lost 3, with 19 bases in between. The CDR3 has 17 residues. Germline V gene sequence: CDR1 SEHNR, CDR2 FQNEAQ (reference sequence).

This clonotype was picked up many times. J is TRBJ2-2 and V is TRBV20-1, with 7 positions matching TRBD1. CDR3 length: 14 residues. Germline V gives CDR1 DFQATT, CDR2 SNEGSKA (reference sequence). Trimming cost V 3 bases and J 6 bases; bases outside gene matches: 7. Here the CDR3 DNA reads TGCAGTGCTAGTAGGCCAGGGGGTGCCGGGGAGCTGTTTTTT. Translation gives CSASRPGGAGELFF.

This chain joins TRBV7-9 and TRBJ1-2; tentatively, D is TRBD1 (5 bases). The V end was cut by 3 bases, the J end by 6 bases, with 17 bases between. This CDR3 contains 15 residues. Germline V gene lookup returns CDR1 SEHNR and CDR2 FQNEAQ (reference sequence). Written as DNA, the CDR3 is TGTGCCAGCAGCTTCCAGGGAATCCGGGTGGATGGCTACACCTTC. Translated, it gives CASSFQGIRVDGYTF.

The sample holds a few counts of this clonotype. This rearrangement joins TRBV9 to TRBJ2-1; 11 bases map to TRBD1. The length of the CDR3 is 16 residues. The germline gives CDR1 SGDLS, CDR2 YYNGEE. Trimming cost V 3 bases and J 2 bases; bases outside gene matches: 4. The CDR3 reads CASSEGGQGAYNEQFF. The CDR3 DNA sequence: TGTGCCAGCAGCGAGGGGGGACAGGGGGCCTACAATGAGCAGTTCTTC.

This clonotype was found many times. The CDR3 DNA reads TGTGCCAGCAGCCAAGTTTTCGGAACGACGGGAAAACTGTTTTTT. Amino acid sequence: CASSQVFGTTGKLFF. This chain joins TRBV7-8 and TRBJ1-4; D gene ambiguous. The CDR3 totals 15 residues. Per germline, CDR1 SGHVS and CDR2 FQNEAQ. Deletions cut 5 bases from V and 10 bases from J, with 20 bases between.

This clonotype was found many times. This chain joins TRBV5-1 and TRBJ1-2; possibly TRBD1 for D (5 bases). Germline CDR1 and CDR2: SGHRS and YFSETQ. The CDR3 spans 16 residues. V dropped 0 bases and J dropped 5 bases, with 17 bases sitting between them. CDR3: CASSLEVGRAGYGYTF. The CDR3 region has the DNA TGCGCCAGCAGCTTGGAAGTCGGCAGGGCGGGATATGGCTACACCTTC.

This clonotype came up many times. The rearrangement joins TRBV6-1 to TRBJ2-5; no clear D gene. The CDR3 covers 15 residues. CDR1 and CDR2 from the germline V gene are MNHNS and SASEGT. The germline V and J ends were trimmed by 2 bases and 0 bases, with 10 bases remaining between them. The CDR3 reads CASSENIGHQETQYF. The CDR3, as DNA: TGTGCCAGCAGTGAAAATATCGGACACCAAGAGACCCAGTACTTC.

This chain uses TRBV20-1 with TRBJ2-2; possibly TRBD2 for D (5 bases). Germline-derived CDR1 and CDR2 are DFQATT and SNEGSKA (reference sequence). The CDR3 has 15 amino acids. With 3 bases removed from V and 6 bases from J, the gap between germline ends came to 17 bases. The CDR3 coding sequence is TGCAGTGCTAGTACCGCACAAGGGCGGGCCGGGGAGCTGTTTTTT. This encodes CSASTAQGRAGELFF.

The rearrangement joins TRBV20-1 to TRBJ2-4, with a tentative D call TRBD2 (5 bases). The germline CDR1 and CDR2 sequences are DFQATT and SNEGSKA (reference sequence). This CDR3 spans 17 amino acids. V gave up 3 bases and J gave up 0 bases, with 18 bases separating them. The chain's CDR3 is CSARATSSGLAKNIQYF. The CDR3 DNA is TGCAGTGCTAGGGCTACCTCGAGCGGACTAGCCAAAAACATTCAGTACTTC.